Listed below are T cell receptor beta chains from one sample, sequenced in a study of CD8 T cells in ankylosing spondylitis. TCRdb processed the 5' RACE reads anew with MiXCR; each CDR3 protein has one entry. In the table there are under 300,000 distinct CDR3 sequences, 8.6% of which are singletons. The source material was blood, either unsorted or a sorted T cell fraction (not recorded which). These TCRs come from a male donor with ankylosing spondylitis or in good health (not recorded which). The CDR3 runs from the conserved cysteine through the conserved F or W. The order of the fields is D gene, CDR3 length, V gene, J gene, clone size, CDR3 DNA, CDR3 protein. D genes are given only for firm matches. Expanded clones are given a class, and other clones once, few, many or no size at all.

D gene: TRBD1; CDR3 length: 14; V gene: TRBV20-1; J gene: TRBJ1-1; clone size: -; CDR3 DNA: TGCAGTGCTCCTCGACAGGGGACCCCGGGTGAAGCTTTCTTT; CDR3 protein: CSAPRQGTPGEAFF
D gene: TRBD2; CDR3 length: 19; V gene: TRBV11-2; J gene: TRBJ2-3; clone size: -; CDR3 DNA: TGTGCCAGCAGCTTACTCACCGGGACTAGCGACCCCGGGGGTATTACGCAGTATTTT; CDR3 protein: CASSLLTGTSDPGGITQYF
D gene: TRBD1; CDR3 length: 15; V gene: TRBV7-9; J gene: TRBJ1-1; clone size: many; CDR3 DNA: TGTGCCAGCAGCTTGCCGGGACAGTCGAACACTGAAGCTTTCTTT; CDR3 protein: CASSLPGQSNTEAFF
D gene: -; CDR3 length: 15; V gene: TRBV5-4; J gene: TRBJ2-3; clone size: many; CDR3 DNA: TGTGCCAGCAGCTTGGCGGGGGGCGTCACAGATACGCAGTATTTT; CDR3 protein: CASSLAGGVTDTQYF
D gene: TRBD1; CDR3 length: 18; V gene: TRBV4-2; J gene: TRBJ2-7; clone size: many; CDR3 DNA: TGTGCCAGCAGCCTAAGCATTGCCGGGACAGGGATGGACTACGAGCAGTACTTC; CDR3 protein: CASSLSIAGTGMDYEQYF
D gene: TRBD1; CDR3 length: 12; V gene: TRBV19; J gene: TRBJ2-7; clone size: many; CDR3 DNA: TGTGCCACGGGGACAGGGCCCTACGAGCAGTACTTC; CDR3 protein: CATGTGPYEQYF
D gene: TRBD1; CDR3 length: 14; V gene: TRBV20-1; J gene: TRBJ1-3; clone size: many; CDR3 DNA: TGCAGTGCTAGAGATCAGGGGGCCGGAAACACCATATATTTT; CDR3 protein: CSARDQGAGNTIYF
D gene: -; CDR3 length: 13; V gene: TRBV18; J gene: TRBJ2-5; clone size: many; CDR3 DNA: TGTGCCAGCTCACCCCGTCTTCAAGAGACCCAGTACTTC; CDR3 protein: CASSPRLQETQYF
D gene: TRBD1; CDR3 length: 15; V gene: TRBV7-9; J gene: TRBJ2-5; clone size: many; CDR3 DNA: TGTGCCAGCAGCCACCGGGTGGGACAGCAAGAGACCCAGTACTTC; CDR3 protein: CASSHRVGQQETQYF
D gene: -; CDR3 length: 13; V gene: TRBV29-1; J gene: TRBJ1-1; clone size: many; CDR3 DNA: TGCAGCGTCAAACGGGGGCAGAACACTGAAGCTTTCTTT; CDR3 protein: CSVKRGQNTEAFF
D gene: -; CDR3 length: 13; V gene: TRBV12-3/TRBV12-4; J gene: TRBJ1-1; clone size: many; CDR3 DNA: TGTGCCAGCAGTCACGGGGGCACGGATGAAGCTTTCTTT; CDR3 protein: CASSHGGTDEAFF
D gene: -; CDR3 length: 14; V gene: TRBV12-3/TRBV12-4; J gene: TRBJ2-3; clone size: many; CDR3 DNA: TGTGCCAGCAGTTTCCGGGAAGTAACAGATACGCAGTATTTT; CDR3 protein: CASSFREVTDTQYF
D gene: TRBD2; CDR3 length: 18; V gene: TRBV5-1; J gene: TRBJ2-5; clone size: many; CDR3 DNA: TGCGCCAGCAGCGAGGGGACTAGCGGGGCATCGTACCAAGAGACCCAGTACTTC; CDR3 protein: CASSEGTSGASYQETQYF